Presented here are 30 T cell receptor beta chains from one specimen sequenced in a study of T-cell reconstitution after alpha-beta-depleted transplantation in children. Unique molecular identifiers were incorporated when the TCRbeta library was constructed. TCRdb redid the calling of the PCR reads with MiXCR, one entry per CDR3 protein. The table lists about 260,000 distinct CDR3 sequences, just under 8.5% of them singletons. The specimen comprised PBMCs, mostly from graft donor cells, sampled 180 days after TCRalphabeta/CD19-depleted stem cell transplant. All receptors come from a male patient aged 5 to 17 who had a stem cell transplant for acute lymphoblastic leukemia, so the T cells may come from the graft donor.

This clonotype was picked up many times. The chain joins TRBV12-3 or TRBV12-4 to TRBJ2-3; D is possibly TRBD2 (6 bases). Between the trimmed V and J ends, which lost 3 bases and 3 bases, there was a span of 13 bases. The CDR3 spans 15 residues. As DNA, the CDR3 is TGTGCCAGCAGTTTGGGTGGCCTAGCGACAGATACGCAGTATTTT. As protein: CASSLGGLATDTQYF.

With regard to this clonotype: Since a much larger clone is just one base distant, this may be a read error. The chain joins TRBV5-1 to TRBJ2-1; either TRBD1 or TRBD2 may supply D (5 bases each). This CDR3 region has 13 residues. Trimming stripped 0 bases from V and 8 bases from J, with 9 bases between. Germline-derived CDR1 and CDR2 are SGHRS and YFSETQ. The CDR3 DNA reads TGCGCCAGCAGCTTGGTGACAGCGGATGAGCAGTTCTTC. This encodes CASSLVTADEQFF.

There are many counts of this clonotype. The gene calls are TRBV29-1 and TRBJ2-1; TRBD1 agrees at 10 bases. V lost 1 base, J lost 9 bases, and 9 bases stayed unmatched. Germline-derived CDR1 and CDR2 are SQVTM and ANQGSEA. This CDR3 is built from 15 residues. The CDR3 DNA reads as TGCAGCGTTGAAGTGGAGACAGGGGGCTTAGGTGAGCAGTTCTTC. Encoded protein: CSVEVETGGLGEQFF.

There are many counts of this clonotype. The CDR3 DNA reads as TGCAGTGCTAGAGATTTTGGTCGCGGGACTAGACACTACGAGCAGTACTTC. Its translation: CSARDFGRGTRHYEQYF. The chain uses TRBV20-1 and TRBJ2-7, with 8 bases that match TRBD2. The V segment lost 0 bases and the J segment 3 bases; nucleotides outside the gene matches: 13. The CDR3 sequence is 17 residues long. Germline loops: CDR1 DFQATT, CDR2 SNEGSKA (reference sequence).

Many counts were recorded for this clonotype. This chain uses TRBV20-1 with TRBJ2-5; D remains unclear. Germline CDR1 and CDR2: DFQATT and SNEGSKA (reference sequence). This CDR3 is built from 13 residues. V lost 4 bases and J lost 2, with 11 bases in between. CDR3 amino acids: CSAIGLLQETQYF. CDR3 nucleotides: TGCAGTGCTATCGGCTTACTACAAGAGACCCAGTACTTC.

The rearrangement joins TRBV5-4 to TRBJ2-3; tentative D call: TRBD1 (6 bases). CDR1 and CDR2 from the germline V gene are SGHNT and YYREEE (reference sequence). V shed 1 base and J shed 0 bases, with 9 bases lying between them. This CDR3 contains 15 residues. The CDR3 DNA follows: TGTGCCAGCAGCTTGTGGACAGCTAGCACAGATACGCAGTATTTT. This codes for CASSLWTASTDTQYF.

This clonotype occurred many times. The genes are TRBV7-9 and TRBJ2-5; no definite D call. This CDR3 has 12 residues. Germline CDR1 SEHNR, CDR2 FQNEAQ (reference sequence). With 2 bases removed from V and 1 base from J, the gap between germline ends came to 2 bases. CDR3 bases: TGTGCCAGCAGCTTACTCCAAGAGACCCAGTACTTC. Its protein is CASSLLQETQYF.

This clonotype came up many times. The V call is TRBV28, the J call TRBJ2-1; D may be TRBD2 (7 bases). The CDR3 totals 18 residues. V dropped 5 bases and J dropped 3 bases, with 23 bases sitting between them. The germline CDR1 and CDR2 sequences are MDHEN and SYDVKM. CDR3 amino acids: CASSGTRGAGDLYNEQFF. In nucleotides, the CDR3 is TGTGCCAGCAGTGGGACTCGGGGGGCGGGAGACCTCTACAATGAGCAGTTCTTC.

This clonotype was seen repeatedly, ten times or more. The V and J genes are TRBV7-2 and TRBJ2-3; no reliable D call. V was shortened by 4 bases and J by 2 bases, with 7 bases between the two germline ends. This CDR3 region has 13 residues. The germline CDR1 and CDR2 sequences are SGHTA and FQGNSA. The CDR3 is CASSSRYTDTQYF. The CDR3 nucleotides read TGTGCCAGCAGCTCCCGCTACACAGATACGCAGTATTTT.

The chain has TRBV19 and TRBJ2-1; TRBD2 is a possible D gene (6 bases). Trimming removed 5 bases at V and 1 base at J, with 9 bases between. The CDR3 contains 14 residues. Germline assignment: CDR1 LNHDA and CDR2 SQIVND (reference sequence). The CDR3 sequence: CASSGGASYNEQFF. In nucleotides, the CDR3 is TGTGCCAGTAGTGGCGGGGCTTCCTACAATGAGCAGTTCTTC. The full variable domain, its missing parts supplied by reference TRBV19 and TRBJ2-1, is DGGITQSPKYLFRKEGQNVTLSCEQNLNHDAMYWYRQDPGQGLRLIYYSQIVNDFQKGDIAEGYSVSREKKESFPLTVTSAQKNPTAFYLCASSGGASYNEQFFGPGTRLTVL.

This clonotype was seen at least ten times. This chain uses TRBV6-2 or TRBV6-3 with TRBJ2-1, with D unclear. Trimming removed 2 bases at V and 5 bases at J, with 16 bases between. CDR1 and CDR2 (germline): MNHEY, SVGEGT. CDR3 length: 16 amino acids. The CDR3 reads CASSYQWSELHNEQFF. In nucleotides, the CDR3 is TGTGCCAGCAGTTACCAGTGGTCGGAACTACACAATGAGCAGTTCTTC.

This clonotype occurred many times. The chain joins TRBV28 to TRBJ2-3, with TRBD2 identical over 7 bases. The CDR3 has 15 residues. The junction had 5 bases not matched to a gene; V was cut back by 3 bases and J by 2 bases. CDR1 is MDHEN and CDR2 is SYDVKM in the germline V gene. The CDR3 loop reads CASSFPAGITDTQYF. CDR3 DNA sequence: TGTGCCAGCAGTTTCCCAGCGGGAATCACAGATACGCAGTATTTT.

This clonotype was counted at least ten times. CDR3 bases: TGCAGTGCCACGACTAGCGACACCGGGGAGCTGTTTTTT. It encodes CSATTSDTGELFF. The chain carries TRBV20-1 and TRBJ2-2; 8 nucleotides agree with TRBD2. Germline trimming cut 6 bases from V and 3 bases from J; bases unmatched to any gene: 3. CDR3 length: 13 amino acids. Germline values: CDR1 DFQATT, CDR2 SNEGSKA (reference sequence).

The chain employs TRBV19 and TRBJ1-1, with D tentatively TRBD1 (5 bases). Germline loops: CDR1 LNHDA, CDR2 SQIVND (reference sequence). The V end was cut by 3 bases, the J end by 1 base, with 15 bases between. The CDR3 runs 16 residues. The CDR3 DNA is TGTGCCAGTAGTATCCGCCGACAGCTCCCGAACACTGAAGCTTTCTTT. As protein: CASSIRRQLPNTEAFF. Drawing the rest from reference TRBV19 and TRBJ1-1, the complete variable domain is DGGITQSPKYLFRKEGQNVTLSCEQNLNHDAMYWYRQDPGQGLRLIYYSQIVNDFQKGDIAEGYSVSREKKESFPLTVTSAQKNPTAFYLCASSIRRQLPNTEAFFGQGTRLTVV.

This clonotype was seen a handful of times. This chain connects TRBV7-9 to TRBJ2-7; 8 bases match TRBD1. Trimming at V came to 4 bases and at J to 0 bases, leaving 5 bases not matched to a gene. Germline lookup yields CDR1 SEHNR and CDR2 FQNEAQ (reference sequence). The CDR3 covers 15 residues. The CDR3 sequence is CASSSGQGRSYEQYF. CDR3 sequence (DNA): TGTGCCAGCAGCTCCGGACAGGGTCGCTCCTACGAGCAGTACTTC.

Many counts were recorded for this clonotype. J is TRBJ2-2 and V is TRBV5-1; TRBD2 matches 7 bases. V lost 7 bases and J lost 1; bases outside the gene matches: 10. In germline, CDR1 is SGHRS, CDR2 YFSETQ. The CDR3 length is 16 residues. CDR3 region: CASGKMSGENTGELFF. Written as DNA, the CDR3 is TGCGCCAGCGGGAAAATGAGCGGGGAGAACACCGGGGAGCTGTTTTTT. The full variable domain, with the rest looked up from reference TRBV5-1 and TRBJ2-2, is KAGVTQTPRYLIKTRGQQVTLSCSPISGHRSVSWYQQTPGQGLQFLFEYFSETQRNKGNFPGRFSGRQFSNSRSEMNVSTLELGDSALYLCASGKMSGENTGELFFGEGSRLTVL.

In this sample, this clonotype turned up many times. The genes are TRBV20-1 and TRBJ2-5; 9 bases are shared with TRBD1. This CDR3 region has 12 residues. J was trimmed by 5 bases and V by 5 bases; bases with no gene match: 3. Germline loops: CDR1 DFQATT, CDR2 SNEGSKA (reference sequence). CDR3 in DNA: TGCAGTGCTGGACAGGGGTTGGAGACCCAGTACTTC. It translates to CSAGQGLETQYF.

This clonotype has ten or more counts. V is TRBV18 and J is TRBJ2-1; D uncertain. This CDR3 spans 12 amino acids. Germline lookup yields CDR1 KGHSH and CDR2 LQKENI. V lost 5 bases and J lost 8, with 10 bases in between. In DNA, the CDR3 is TGTGCCAGCTCAGTAGTCGTTCATGAGCAGTTCTTC. It is translated as CASSVVVHEQFF.

This clonotype showed up just a few times. V gene TRBV7-9 combines with J gene TRBJ1-2, with TRBD1 matching over 9 bases. The CDR3 has 15 residues. Germline V gives CDR1 SEHNR, CDR2 FQNEAQ (reference sequence). V lost 5 bases, J lost 4 bases, and 8 bases stayed unmatched. CDR3 sequence (DNA): TGTGCCAGCAGCCTCCGGGCGGGACAGGGCTATGGCTACACCTTC. Translation gives CASSLRAGQGYGYTF.

This clonotype was seen repeatedly, ten times or more. V usage is TRBV28 and J usage is TRBJ2-1; a possible D gene is TRBD2 (6 bases). Germline V gives CDR1 MDHEN, CDR2 SYDVKM. V lost 6 bases and J lost 2, with 14 bases in between. The CDR3 has 15 residues. The CDR3 here is CASRIYSGTYNEQFF. In nucleotides, the CDR3 is TGTGCCAGCAGAATATATAGCGGTACCTACAATGAGCAGTTCTTC.

This clonotype showed up many times. The chain links TRBV20-1 to TRBJ2-7; 7 nucleotides line up with TRBD2. Germline V lookup: CDR1 DFQATT, CDR2 SNEGSKA (reference sequence). The length of the CDR3 is 15 residues. Trimming took 1 base from V and 3 from J; bases not matched to a gene: 9. The CDR3 here is CSARGAYSGVYEQYF. CDR3 sequence (DNA): TGCAGTGCTAGAGGGGCCTACAGCGGGGTCTACGAGCAGTACTTC.

At least ten counts were recorded for this clonotype. This rearrangement joins TRBV7-2 to TRBJ2-7; TRBD1 might be the D (5 bases). Germline V gives CDR1 SGHTA, CDR2 FQGNSA. This CDR3 has 12 residues. Trimming pared 2 bases from V and 7 bases from J, leaving 9 bases between. In DNA, the CDR3 is TGTGCCAGCAGCTTATTGGGGCTAGAGCAGTACTTC. Encoded protein: CASSLLGLEQYF.

This clonotype has just a few counts. J is TRBJ2-5 and V is TRBV18; 8 bases are shared with TRBD1. Germline lookup yields CDR1 KGHSH and CDR2 LQKENI. With V trimmed by 5 bases and J by 3 bases, 2 bases remained unmatched. The CDR3 extends over 13 amino acids. The CDR3: CASSKDREETQYF. The CDR3, as DNA: TGTGCCAGCTCAAAGGACAGGGAAGAGACCCAGTACTTC.

This clonotype was seen ten or more times. This chain joins TRBV9 and TRBJ1-5; 8 nucleotides agree with TRBD1. Germline CDR1 and CDR2: SGDLS and YYNGEE. With V trimmed by 3 bases and J by 4 bases, 6 bases remained unmatched. This CDR3 spans 15 amino acids. In DNA form, the CDR3 reads TGTGCCAGCAGCGCCCCAGGGGGCGAGAATCAGCCCCAGCATTTT. Its translation: CASSAPGGENQPQHF.

This clonotype showed up many times. The chain recombines TRBV12-3 or TRBV12-4 with TRBJ2-7; 8 bases align to TRBD2. The V gene end was trimmed by 7 bases and the J gene end by 3 bases; junction bases not matched to a gene: 11. The CDR3 consists of 15 residues. The CDR3 nucleotides are TGTGCCAGCACCGTCCTTAGCGGGAAAGACTACGAGCAGTACTTC. It is translated as CASTVLSGKDYEQYF.

The chain recombines TRBV12-3 or TRBV12-4 with TRBJ2-2, with D unresolved. The germline V and J ends were trimmed by 2 bases and 11 bases, with 12 bases remaining between them. This CDR3 comprises 13 residues. CDR3 sequence reads: CASSLMEMGELFF. DNA for the CDR3: TGTGCCAGCAGTTTAATGGAGATGGGAGAGCTGTTTTTT.

This clonotype appeared many times. The CDR3 DNA follows: TGCAGTGCTAGAGCCAGATTTACCGGGGAGCTGTTTTTT. It yields the protein CSARARFTGELFF. The gene calls are TRBV20-1 and TRBJ2-2; D remains ambiguous. V was clipped by 1 base and J by 5 bases, with 8 bases between them. CDR3 size: 13 residues. CDR1 and CDR2 from the germline V gene are DFQATT and SNEGSKA (reference sequence).

This clonotype showed up many times. The rearrangement links TRBV9 to TRBJ1-1; 9 positions agree with TRBD1. This CDR3 contains 17 residues. V lost 5 bases, J lost 3 bases, and 14 bases stayed unmatched. Germline V gene sequence: CDR1 SGDLS, CDR2 YYNGEE. CDR3 DNA sequence: TGTGCCAGCAGTCACCCAAAACAGGGGGCAGGGGACACTGAAGCTTTCTTT. Its protein product is CASSHPKQGAGDTEAFF.

At least ten counts were recorded for this clonotype. V and J are TRBV29-1 and TRBJ1-5; D call uncertain. V lost 6 bases and J 10 bases, leaving 16 bases between the germline ends. CDR3 length equals 12 residues. CDR1 is SQVTM and CDR2 is ANQGSEA in the germline V gene. The CDR3 sequence: CSVGSMQGPQHF. The CDR3 DNA sequence: TGCAGCGTGGGAAGTATGCAAGGCCCCCAGCATTTT.

This clonotype was seen repeatedly, ten times or more. The gene calls are TRBV11-3 and TRBJ2-1, with TRBD1 matching over 8 bases. V shed 6 bases, J shed 9 bases, and the junction held 7 bases outside the gene matches. From germline, CDR1 is SGHNT and CDR2 YENEEA. The CDR3 is 13 residues long. The CDR3 nucleotides read TGTGCCAGCAGTTCAGACAGGGGCGGTGAGCAGTTCTTC. This translates into CASSSDRGGEQFF.